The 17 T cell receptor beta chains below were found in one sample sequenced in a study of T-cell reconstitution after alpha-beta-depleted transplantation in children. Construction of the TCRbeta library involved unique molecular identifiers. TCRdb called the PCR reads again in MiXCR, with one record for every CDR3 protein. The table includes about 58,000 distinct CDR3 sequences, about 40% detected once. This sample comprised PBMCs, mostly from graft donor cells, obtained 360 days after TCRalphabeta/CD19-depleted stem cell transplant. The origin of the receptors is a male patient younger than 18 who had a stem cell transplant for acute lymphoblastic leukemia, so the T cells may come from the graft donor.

In DNA form, the CDR3 reads TGTGCCAGCAGCTTACGCACAGATACGCAGTATTTT. This codes for CASSLRTDTQYF. The chain employs TRBV7-8 and TRBJ2-3; D not resolved. The CDR3 runs 12 residues. Trimming pared 2 bases from V and 1 base from J, leaving 1 base between. The germline CDR1 and CDR2 sequences are SGHVS and FQNEAQ. Complete variable domain (other parts from reference TRBV7-8 and TRBJ2-3): GAGVSQSPRYKVAKRGQDVALRCDPISGHVSLFWYQQALGQGPEFLTYFQNEAQLDKSGLPSDRFFAERPEGSVSTLKIQRTQQEDSAVYLCASSLRTDTQYFGPGTRLTVL.

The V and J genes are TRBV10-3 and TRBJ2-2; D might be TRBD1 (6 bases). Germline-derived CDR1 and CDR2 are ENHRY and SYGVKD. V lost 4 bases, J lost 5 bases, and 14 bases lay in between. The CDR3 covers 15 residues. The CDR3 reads CAISGDRRGTGELFF. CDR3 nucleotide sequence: TGTGCCATCAGTGGAGACAGGAGAGGAACCGGGGAGCTGTTTTTT.

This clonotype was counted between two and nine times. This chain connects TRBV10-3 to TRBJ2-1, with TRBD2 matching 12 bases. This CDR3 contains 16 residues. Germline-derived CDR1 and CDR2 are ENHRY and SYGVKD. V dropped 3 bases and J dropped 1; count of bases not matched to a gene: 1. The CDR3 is CAISEGTSGSYNEQFF. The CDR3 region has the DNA TGTGCCATCAGTGAAGGGACTAGCGGGTCCTACAATGAGCAGTTCTTC.

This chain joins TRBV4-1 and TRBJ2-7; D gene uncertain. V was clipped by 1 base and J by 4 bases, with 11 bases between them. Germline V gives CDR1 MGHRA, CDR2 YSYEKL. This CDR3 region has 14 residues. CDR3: CASSQGADLYEQYF. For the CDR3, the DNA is TGCGCCAGCAGCCAAGGAGCAGACCTTTACGAGCAGTACTTC.

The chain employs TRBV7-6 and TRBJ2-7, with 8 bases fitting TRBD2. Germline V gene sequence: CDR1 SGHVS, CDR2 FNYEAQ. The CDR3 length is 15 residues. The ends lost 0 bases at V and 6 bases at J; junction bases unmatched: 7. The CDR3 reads CASSLARGLASEQYF. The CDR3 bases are TGTGCCAGCAGCTTAGCGAGAGGACTAGCCTCCGAGCAGTACTTC.

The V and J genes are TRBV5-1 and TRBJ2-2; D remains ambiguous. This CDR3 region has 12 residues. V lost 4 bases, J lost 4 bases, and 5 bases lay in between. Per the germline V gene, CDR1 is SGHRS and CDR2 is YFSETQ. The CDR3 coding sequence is TGCGCCAGCAGCAGAACCACCGGGGAGCTGTTTTTT. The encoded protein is CASSRTTGELFF.

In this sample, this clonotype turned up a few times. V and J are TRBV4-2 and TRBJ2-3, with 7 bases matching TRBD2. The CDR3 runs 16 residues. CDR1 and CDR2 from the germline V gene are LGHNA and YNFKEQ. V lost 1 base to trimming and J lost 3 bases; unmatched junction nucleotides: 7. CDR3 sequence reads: CASSQVRRERTDTQYF. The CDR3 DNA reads TGTGCCAGCAGCCAAGTGAGGCGGGAGAGGACAGATACGCAGTATTTT.

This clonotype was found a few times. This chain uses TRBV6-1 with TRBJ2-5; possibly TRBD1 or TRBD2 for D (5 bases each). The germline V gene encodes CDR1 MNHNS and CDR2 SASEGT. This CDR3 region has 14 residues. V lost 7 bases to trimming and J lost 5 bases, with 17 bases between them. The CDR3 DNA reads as TGTGCCAGCAAACGGTGGGAGTGGGGGGAGACCCAGTACTTC. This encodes CASKRWEWGETQYF.

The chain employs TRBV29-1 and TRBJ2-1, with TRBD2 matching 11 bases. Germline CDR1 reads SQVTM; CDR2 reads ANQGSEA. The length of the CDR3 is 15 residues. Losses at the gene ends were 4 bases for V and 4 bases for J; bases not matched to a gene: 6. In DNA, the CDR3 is TGCAGCGTTGCTCCGACTAGCGGGGCATACAATGAGCAGTTCTTC. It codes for CSVAPTSGAYNEQFF.

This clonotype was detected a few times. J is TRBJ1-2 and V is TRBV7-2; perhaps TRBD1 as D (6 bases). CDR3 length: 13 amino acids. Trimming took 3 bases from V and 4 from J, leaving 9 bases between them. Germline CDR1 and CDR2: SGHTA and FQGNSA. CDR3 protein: CASSFTGFYGYTF. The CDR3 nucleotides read TGTGCCAGCAGCTTCACAGGGTTCTATGGCTACACCTTC.

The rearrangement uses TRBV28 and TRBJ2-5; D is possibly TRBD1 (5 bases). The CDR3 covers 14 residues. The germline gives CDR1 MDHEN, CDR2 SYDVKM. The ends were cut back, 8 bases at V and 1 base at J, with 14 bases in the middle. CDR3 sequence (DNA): TGTGCCAGCCAGTCTTGGGGCCCCCAAGAGACCCAGTACTTC. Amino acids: CASQSWGPQETQYF.

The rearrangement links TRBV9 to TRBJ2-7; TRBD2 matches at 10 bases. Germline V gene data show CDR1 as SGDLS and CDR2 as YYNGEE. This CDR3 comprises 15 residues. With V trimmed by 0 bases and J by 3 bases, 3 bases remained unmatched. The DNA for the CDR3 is TGTGCCAGCAGCGTAGGGACTAGCGGAATCTACGAGCAGTACTTC. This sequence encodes CASSVGTSGIYEQYF.

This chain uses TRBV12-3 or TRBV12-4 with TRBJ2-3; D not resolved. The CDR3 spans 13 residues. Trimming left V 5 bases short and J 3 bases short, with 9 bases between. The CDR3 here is CASSNFGTDTQYF. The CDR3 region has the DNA TGTGCCAGCAGTAATTTCGGGACAGATACGCAGTATTTT.

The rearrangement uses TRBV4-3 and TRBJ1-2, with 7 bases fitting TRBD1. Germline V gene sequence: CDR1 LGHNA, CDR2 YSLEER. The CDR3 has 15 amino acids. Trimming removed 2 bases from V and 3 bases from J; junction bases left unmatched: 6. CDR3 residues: CASSQSSGQDYGYTF. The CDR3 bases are TGCGCCAGCAGCCAAAGCTCCGGACAGGACTATGGCTACACCTTC.

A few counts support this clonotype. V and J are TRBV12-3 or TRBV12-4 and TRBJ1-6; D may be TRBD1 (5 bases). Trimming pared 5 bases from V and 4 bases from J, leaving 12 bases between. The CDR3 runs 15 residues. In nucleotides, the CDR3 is TGTGCCAGCAGTCCCTCGGGACGGTATAATTCACCCCTCCACTTT. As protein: CASSPSGRYNSPLHF.

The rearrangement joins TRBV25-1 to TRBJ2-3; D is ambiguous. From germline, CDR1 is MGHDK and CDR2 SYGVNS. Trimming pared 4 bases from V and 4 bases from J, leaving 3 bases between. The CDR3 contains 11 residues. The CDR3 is CASSVADTQYF. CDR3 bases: TGTGCCAGCAGTGTTGCAGATACGCAGTATTTT.

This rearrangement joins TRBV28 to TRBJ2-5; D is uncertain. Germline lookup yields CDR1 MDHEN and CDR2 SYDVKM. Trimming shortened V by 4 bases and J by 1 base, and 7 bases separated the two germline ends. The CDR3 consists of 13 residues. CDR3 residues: CASSSRLQETQYF. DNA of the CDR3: TGTGCCAGCAGTTCCAGGCTCCAAGAGACCCAGTACTTC.